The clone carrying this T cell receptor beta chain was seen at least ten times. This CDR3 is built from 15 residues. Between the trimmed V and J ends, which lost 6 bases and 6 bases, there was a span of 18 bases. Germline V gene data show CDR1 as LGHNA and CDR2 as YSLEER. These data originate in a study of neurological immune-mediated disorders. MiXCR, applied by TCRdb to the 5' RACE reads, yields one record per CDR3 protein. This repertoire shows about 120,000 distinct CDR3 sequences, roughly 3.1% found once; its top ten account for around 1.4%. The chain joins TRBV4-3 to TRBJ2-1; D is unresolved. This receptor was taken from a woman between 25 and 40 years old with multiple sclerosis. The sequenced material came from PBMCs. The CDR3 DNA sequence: TGCGCCAGCAGTCGAAACTTTTTGGCGCCCAATGAGCAGTTCTTC. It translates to CASSRNFLAPNEQFF.